The source of this T cell receptor (beta chain) is a study of blood T cells in healthy people across ages. Study-wide context: There was about one barcoded beta molecule captured by template switching per two T cells. Study conclusions and caveats: There were more naive CD4+ cells and higher diversity in long-lived donors than in aged donors.

Germline values: CDR1 LGHNA, CDR2 YSLEER. This CDR3 has 16 amino acids. V was clipped by 0 bases and J by 2 bases, with 14 bases between them. The second PCR ran about 7 to 12 cycles with a sample-barcoded 5' primer and J-beta primers. TCRdb passed the 5' RACE reads through MiXCR, listing each CDR3 protein once. The sample consists of hundreds of thousands of distinct CDR3 sequences, less than 40% of them appearing once. In its sample, this clonotype was seen many times. The antigen is not known. The sequencing sample was made of blood. This receptor was taken from an elderly woman in good health. The genes are TRBV4-3 and TRBJ2-7; D is possibly TRBD1 or TRBD2 (6 bases each). This CDR3 is CASSQDTGGEPYEQYF. CDR3 coding DNA: TGCGCCAGCAGCCAAGATACCGGGGGCGAGCCCTACGAGCAGTACTTC.